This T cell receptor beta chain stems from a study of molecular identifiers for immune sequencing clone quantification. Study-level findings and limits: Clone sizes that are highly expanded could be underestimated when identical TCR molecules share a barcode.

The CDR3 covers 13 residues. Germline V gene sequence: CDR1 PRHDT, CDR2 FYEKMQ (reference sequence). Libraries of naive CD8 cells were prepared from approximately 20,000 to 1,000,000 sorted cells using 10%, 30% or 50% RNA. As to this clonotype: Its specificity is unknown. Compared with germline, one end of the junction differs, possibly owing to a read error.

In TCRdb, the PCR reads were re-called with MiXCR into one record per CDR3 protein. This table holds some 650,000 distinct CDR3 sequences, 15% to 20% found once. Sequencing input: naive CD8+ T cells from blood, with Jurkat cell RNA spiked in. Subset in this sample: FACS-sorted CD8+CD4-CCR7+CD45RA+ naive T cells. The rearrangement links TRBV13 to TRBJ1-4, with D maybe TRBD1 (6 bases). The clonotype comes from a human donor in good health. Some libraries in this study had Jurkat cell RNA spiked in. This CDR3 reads CASSTGTGEKLFF. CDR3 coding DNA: TGTGCCAGCAGCACAGGGACGGGTGAAAAACTGTTTTTC.